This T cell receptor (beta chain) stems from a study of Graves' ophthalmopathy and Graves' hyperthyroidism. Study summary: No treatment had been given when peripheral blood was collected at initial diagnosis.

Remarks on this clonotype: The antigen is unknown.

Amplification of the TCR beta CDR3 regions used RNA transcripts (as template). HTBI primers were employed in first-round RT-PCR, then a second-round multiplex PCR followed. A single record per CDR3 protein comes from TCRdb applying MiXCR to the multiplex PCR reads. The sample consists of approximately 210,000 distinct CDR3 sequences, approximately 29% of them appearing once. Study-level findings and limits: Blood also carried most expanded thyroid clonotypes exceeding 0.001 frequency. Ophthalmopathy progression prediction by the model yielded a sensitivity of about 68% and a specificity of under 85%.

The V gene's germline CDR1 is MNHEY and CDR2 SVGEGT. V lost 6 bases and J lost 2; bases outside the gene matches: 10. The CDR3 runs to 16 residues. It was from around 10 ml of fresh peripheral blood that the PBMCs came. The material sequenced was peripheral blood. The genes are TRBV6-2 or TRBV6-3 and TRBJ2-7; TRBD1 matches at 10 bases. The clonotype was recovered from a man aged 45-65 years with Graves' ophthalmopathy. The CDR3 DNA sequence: TGTGCCAGCAGCCAGGGACAGGGGTTCGAGACCTACGAGCAGTACTTC. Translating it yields CASSQGQGFETYEQYF.